The T cell receptor beta chain described here comes from a study of blood T cell repertoires in COVID-19 (TCRdb year 2020). With regard to the full study: Samples from collaborators originated in the United States, Italy and Spain and spanned both the acute and convalescent phases of COVID-19. The prospective study material was composed of cDNA or gDNA derived from T cells, B-cell-depleted T cells, or PBMCs. Deeply sampled blood TCRbeta repertoires from subjects exposed to, actively infected with, or recovered from COVID-19 were included in the dataset. The repertoires were released in a freely available public database meant as a resource for research on the immune response to SARS-CoV-2. Samples were obtained from the ongoing ImmuneRACE study (first 160 participants) and from some 1,200 subjects provided by 6 global collaborators. The sample metadata nearly always contained a de-identified subject ID, COVID-19 status, age in years and sex. Where available, HLA class I and class II types were obtained from metadata supplied by the sample provider rather than from assay-based typing.

Summary of the overall study and its limitations: Clinical and demographic metadata were provided uncurated, with the amount varying by source and participant.

Per the germline V gene, MDHEN is the CDR1 and SYDVKM is the CDR2. Clipping removes 3 bases from V and 3 bases from J, with 10 as the unmatched junction base count. From the cysteine up to the phenylalanine, the CDR3 has a length of 18 residues. The sequence is cut down to CDR3 DNA, 54 bases in frame from base 1. TCRbeta CDR3 regions were amplified from genomic DNA by means of the immunoSEQ Assay, a bias-controlled multiplex PCR. In the authors' own workflow: The number of nucleated cells in each sample was estimated by amplification of reference gene primers within the assay. To quantify the absolute abundance of each unique TCRbeta CDR3 rearrangement, sequence reads were collapsed and filtered. For each sample, productive Simpson clonality was calculated as the square root of Simpson's diversity index across productive rearrangements. Imported from immuneACCESS, the table was reduced by TCRdb to in-frame sequences with V and J called. These copies leave out some clones; in studies compared against another copy, an unresolved V gene accounts for under half, and the cause of the remainder is not known. Clone size and V and J calls were adopted from that table, with D and trimming inferred from the DNA. Present in this sample are hundreds of thousands of clones, 89% of which were seen just once. In total, the top ten clones hold approximately 13% of the sample.

The collaborating institutions used their own protocols to collect whole blood in K2EDTA tubes. For TCRbeta analysis, collaborators shipped samples as frozen whole blood, isolated PBMCs, or DNA extracted from either of those sample types. Worth noting for this clone: The antigen this receptor binds is unknown. Per-nucleotide qualities are absent, and no much larger clonotype sits a single base away.

This receptor chain uses TRBV28 and TRBJ2-5; 13 bases in between match TRBD2. The TCR was taken from a woman in her fifties or sixties with acute or convalescent COVID-19. Sequencing was performed on peripheral blood. The CDR3 has the sequence CASSFRGALAGGKETQYF. The nucleotides are TGTGCCAGCAGTTTCCGGGGCGCACTAGCGGGGGGGAAAGAGACCCAGTACTTC. With all but the CDR3 taken from the reference TRBV28 and TRBJ2-5 genes, the full variable domain is: DVKVTQSSRYLVKRTGEKVFLECVQDMDHENMFWYRQDPGLGLRLIYFSYDVKMKEKGDIPEGYSVSREKKERFSLILESASTNQTSMYLCASSFRGALAGGKETQYFGPGTRLLVL.